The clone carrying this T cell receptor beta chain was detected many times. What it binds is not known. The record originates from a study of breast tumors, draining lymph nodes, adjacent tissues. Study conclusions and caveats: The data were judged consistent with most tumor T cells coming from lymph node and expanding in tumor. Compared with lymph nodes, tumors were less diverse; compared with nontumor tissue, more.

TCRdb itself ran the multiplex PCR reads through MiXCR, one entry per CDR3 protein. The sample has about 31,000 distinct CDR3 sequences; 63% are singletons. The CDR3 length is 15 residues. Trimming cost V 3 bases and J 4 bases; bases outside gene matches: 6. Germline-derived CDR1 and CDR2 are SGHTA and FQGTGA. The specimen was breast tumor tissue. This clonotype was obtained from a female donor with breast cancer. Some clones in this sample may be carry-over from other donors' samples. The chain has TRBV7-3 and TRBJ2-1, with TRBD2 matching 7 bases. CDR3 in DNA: TGTGCCAGCAGCTTGACTAGCACCCCTTACAATGAGCAGTTCTTC. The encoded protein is CASSLTSTPYNEQFF.